The clone carrying this T cell receptor beta chain has a count of ten or more. Its antigen is unidentified. CDR3 length: 17 residues. V shed 3 bases and J shed 4 bases, with 18 bases lying between them. Germline-derived CDR1 and CDR2 are MNHEY and SMNVEV (reference sequence). This record belongs to a study of T-cell reconstitution after alpha-beta-depleted transplantation in children. Findings of the study overall: About two months after transplant, alpha-beta T cells reportedly came from several hundred expanded graft clones. It was newly produced T cells that mostly accounted for T-cell counts and diversity one year after transplant. Several patients had high TCRbeta diversity at day 60; it came from surviving recipient T cells and thymic progenitors.

The authors prepared the TCRbeta library with unique molecular identifiers. TCRdb re-derived calls from the PCR reads in MiXCR, one entry per CDR3 protein. This sample has about 300,000 distinct CDR3 sequences, with around 7.1% found just once. Source: peripheral blood, taken 360 days after TCRalphabeta/CD19-depleted stem cell transplant. This clonotype was obtained from a female patient aged 2-10 years who had a stem cell transplant for Fanconi anemia, so the T cells may come from the graft donor. The chain couples TRBV27 to TRBJ2-2; no reliable D call. The CDR3: CASSLDPDRGSTGELFF. The CDR3 nucleotides are TGTGCCAGCAGTTTGGACCCTGATCGCGGAAGCACCGGGGAGCTGTTTTTT.